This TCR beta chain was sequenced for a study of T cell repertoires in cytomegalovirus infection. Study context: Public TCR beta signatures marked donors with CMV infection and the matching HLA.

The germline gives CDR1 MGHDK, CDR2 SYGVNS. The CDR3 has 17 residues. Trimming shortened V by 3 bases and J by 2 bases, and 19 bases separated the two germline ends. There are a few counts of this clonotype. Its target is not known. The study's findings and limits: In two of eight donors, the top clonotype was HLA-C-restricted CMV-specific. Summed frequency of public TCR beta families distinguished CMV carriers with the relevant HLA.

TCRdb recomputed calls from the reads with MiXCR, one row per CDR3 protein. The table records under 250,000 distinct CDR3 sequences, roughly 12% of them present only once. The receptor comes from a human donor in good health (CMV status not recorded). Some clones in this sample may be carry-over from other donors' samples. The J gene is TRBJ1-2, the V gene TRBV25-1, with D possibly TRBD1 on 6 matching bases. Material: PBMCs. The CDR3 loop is CASSDLSAGTFNYGYTF. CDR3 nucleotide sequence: TGTGCCAGCAGTGACCTATCCGCCGGGACATTCAACTATGGCTACACCTTC.